Presented here are 10 T cell receptor beta chains from one specimen sequenced in a study of T cells after yellow fever vaccination (dated by TCRdb to about 2019). This specimen's treatment or condition label, interpreted: live attenuated yellow fever vaccine strain. Receptors were amplified or captured by 5' RACE. Reads for this sample came from an Illumina HiSeq 2500. TCRdb's own reprocessing of the public reads used fastp at Q25 and MiXCR and kept productive beta chains. Rows merge per CDR3 protein into single entries with the most common DNA and genes. For this sample the table gives 300,000 or so distinct CDR3 sequences, of which roughly 13% were detected only once. Of the sample, roughly 0.5% is held by the ten largest clones. The sample consisted of CD4+ T cells sorted from PBMCs, taken 45 days after the yellow fever booster vaccination. All receptors come from a man aged 30 to 45 who received the YFV17D yellow fever vaccine.

This clonotype was counted a few times. The rearrangement uses TRBV5-1 and TRBJ2-3; D possibly corresponds to TRBD1 (6 bases). The CDR3 covers 13 residues. Trimming left V 3 bases short and J 4 bases short, with 9 bases between. Germline V gives CDR1 SGHRS, CDR2 YFSETQ. CDR3 sequence: CASSYTGPDTQYF. In nucleotides, the CDR3 is TGCGCCAGCAGCTATACAGGGCCAGATACGCAGTATTTT. Full variable domain (remainder filled in from reference TRBV5-1 and TRBJ2-3): KAGVTQTPRYLIKTRGQQVTLSCSPISGHRSVSWYQQTPGQGLQFLFEYFSETQRNKGNFPGRFSGRQFSNSRSEMNVSTLELGDSALYLCASSYTGPDTQYFGPGTRLTVL.

The V and J genes are TRBV6-1 and TRBJ1-1; perhaps TRBD1 as D (5 bases). V lost 6 bases to trimming and J lost 1 base, with 15 bases between them. Germline V gene sequence: CDR1 MNHNS, CDR2 SASEGT. The CDR3 runs to 15 residues. In nucleotides, the CDR3 is TGTGCCAGCAGCAGGGCACCAAATAAGAACACTGAAGCTTTCTTT. It is translated as CASSRAPNKNTEAFF.

A few counts support this clonotype. The chain uses TRBV12-3 or TRBV12-4 and TRBJ2-7, with D possibly TRBD1 on 6 matching bases. The CDR3 is made up of 13 amino acids. V lost 5 bases, J lost 4 bases, and 12 bases lay in between. The CDR3 DNA reads TGTGCCAGCAGTACACCAGGGGAATACGAGCAGTACTTC. It yields the protein CASSTPGEYEQYF.

This clonotype was seen a few times. V is TRBV7-9 and J is TRBJ1-2, with a tentative D call TRBD1 (6 bases). The germline V gene encodes CDR1 SEHNR and CDR2 FQNEAQ (reference sequence). The CDR3 spans 12 residues. V was cut by 3 bases and J by 8 bases, with 10 bases left in between. The CDR3 loop is CASSFQGPGYTF. The CDR3 region has the DNA TGTGCCAGCAGCTTTCAGGGGCCCGGCTACACCTTC.

V and J are TRBV7-2 and TRBJ2-3; 10 nucleotides line up with TRBD2. The V gene's germline CDR1 is SGHTA and CDR2 FQGNSA. Trimming cost V 6 bases and J 2 bases; bases outside gene matches: 8. The CDR3 is 16 residues long. The CDR3 DNA follows: TGTGCCAGCAGACGAGCGGGAGGGGGAGTCACAGATACGCAGTATTTT. This gives the protein CASRRAGGGVTDTQYF.

This clonotype was seen at least ten times. The chain couples TRBV20-1 to TRBJ2-7; TRBD2 matches at 7 bases. Unmatched junction bases numbered 7, after V lost 2 bases and J lost 3 bases. CDR1 is DFQATT, CDR2 SNEGSKA, per germline (reference sequence). CDR3 size: 14 residues. CDR3 loop: CSARPGAGFYEQYF. The CDR3 DNA follows: TGCAGTGCTAGACCAGGAGCGGGGTTCTACGAGCAGTACTTC.

This clonotype has more than one count but fewer than ten. This chain joins TRBV12-3 or TRBV12-4 and TRBJ2-5, with a possible D match to TRBD2 (5 bases). V dropped 9 bases and J dropped 9 bases, with 20 bases sitting between them. The CDR3 spans 13 residues. This CDR3 is CASHIGGRSAQYF. The DNA of the CDR3 is TGTGCCAGTCACATCGGAGGACGGTCGGCCCAGTACTTC.

This clonotype has more than one count but fewer than ten. The chain has TRBV5-1 and TRBJ1-1; D ambiguous. Between the trimmed V and J ends, which lost 4 bases and 11 bases, there was a span of 15 bases. The CDR3 extends over 12 amino acids. CDR1 and CDR2 (germline): SGHRS, YFSETQ. This chain's CDR3 is CASSVPLGDAFF. Written as DNA, the CDR3 is TGCGCCAGCAGCGTCCCCCTCGGTGATGCTTTCTTT.

This clonotype came up a few times. The V and J genes are TRBV12-3 or TRBV12-4 and TRBJ1-2; perhaps TRBD1 as D (6 bases). Trimming took off 4 bases at V and 5 bases at J, with 17 bases between the two ends. The CDR3 totals 15 residues. The CDR3 DNA reads TGTGCCAGCAGTTGGGCGGGGGCTGAGGGTTATGGCTACACCTTC. Encoded protein: CASSWAGAEGYGYTF.

The chain employs TRBV15 and TRBJ2-3; a weak D match, TRBD1 (6 bases). The V end lost 1 base, the J end lost 2 bases, and 16 bases lay between the germline ends. Germline V CDR1 and CDR2: LNHNV, YYDKDF (reference sequence). The CDR3 consists of 17 residues. CDR3 loop: CATSRATGIRYTDTQYF. In nucleotides, the CDR3 is TGTGCCACCAGCAGAGCTACAGGGATCCGTTACACAGATACGCAGTATTTT.